The 18 T cell receptor beta chains below were found in one sample sequenced in a study of OX40 agonist ivuxolimab in advanced cancers. Clones were sequenced by immunoSEQ multiplex PCR, and TCRdb holds only the in-frame ones, with some missing. The sample lists more than 50,000 clones; 80% to 95% were seen once. The starting material was CD4+ or CD8+ T cells sorted from blood, obtained in a trial of the OX40 agonist ivuxolimab. The receptors shown here come from an adult with an advanced solid tumor such as melanoma, head and neck, liver or kidney cancer.

The chain combines TRBV11-3 with TRBJ2-1; TRBD1 is a possible D gene (6 bases). Germline lookup yields CDR1 SGHNT and CDR2 YENEEA. CDR3 length: 13 residues. Between the trimmed V and J ends, which lost 1 base and 6 bases, there was a span of 7 bases. The CDR3 protein is CASSLVGGNEQFF. As DNA, the CDR3 is TGTGCCAGCAGCTTAGTAGGGGGCAATGAGCAGTTCTTC.

This clone was seen just once. Other DNA sequences in this specimen translate into the identical CDR3. The gene calls are TRBV11-2 and TRBJ2-2; D is unresolved. The CDR3 consists of 12 residues. Trimming removed 5 bases from V and 5 bases from J, with 6 bases in between. The germline gives CDR1 SGHAT, CDR2 FQNNGV. CDR3 sequence (DNA): TGTGCCAGCAGCCTAGGAACCGGGGAGCTGTTTTTT. Translated, it gives CASSLGTGELFF.

The chain is built from TRBV27 and TRBJ1-1; unclear D gene. Germline V gene lookup returns CDR1 MNHEY and CDR2 SMNVEV (reference sequence). The CDR3 loop spans 12 amino acids. V was trimmed by 4 bases and J by 10 bases, leaving 13 bases between them. The CDR3 loop is CASSSPEGRAFF. The DNA for the CDR3 is TGTGCCAGCAGTTCCCCGGAAGGGCGAGCTTTCTTT.

The chain recombines TRBV11-2 with TRBJ2-3; 7 nucleotides line up with TRBD2. The CDR3 consists of 13 residues. The trim removed 3 bases at V and 3 bases at J, leaving 0 bases unmatched. Germline lookup yields CDR1 SGHAT and CDR2 FQNNGV. In DNA, the CDR3 is TGTGCCAGCAGCTTTAGCGGGACAGATACGCAGTATTTT. This encodes CASSFSGTDTQYF.

The V call is TRBV6-5, the J call TRBJ2-3; D assignment may be TRBD1 or TRBD2 (6 bases each). The CDR3 totals 15 residues. In germline, CDR1 is MNHEY, CDR2 SVGAGI. Trimming pared 0 bases from V and 6 bases from J, leaving 13 bases between. Here the CDR3 reads CASSYSGAAGDTQYF. The DNA for the CDR3 is TGTGCCAGCAGTTACTCGGGGGCCGCGGGGGATACGCAGTATTTT.

The chain carries TRBV6-6 and TRBJ1-1; tentative D call: TRBD1 (6 bases). The CDR3 consists of 13 residues. Between the trimmed V and J ends, which lost 5 bases and 4 bases, there was a span of 11 bases. Germline V gene data show CDR1 as MNHNY and CDR2 as SVGAGI (reference sequence). CDR3 in amino acids: CASSPEGGTEAFF. For the CDR3, the DNA is TGTGCCAGCAGTCCCGAAGGGGGCACTGAAGCTTTCTTT.

The gene calls are TRBV4-1 and TRBJ1-2; D perhaps matches TRBD1 (5 bases). Trimming took 0 bases from V and 8 from J, leaving 10 bases between them. The CDR3 spans 13 residues. From germline, CDR1 is MGHRA and CDR2 YSYEKL. The CDR3, as DNA: TGCGCCAGCAGCCAAGACTATGGGGGGGGCTACACCTTC. It yields the protein CASSQDYGGGYTF.

V is TRBV4-2 and J is TRBJ1-1; D not resolved. Germline V lookup: CDR1 LGHNA, CDR2 YNFKEQ. CDR3 length: 13 residues. V lost 0 bases to trimming and J lost 0 bases, with 2 bases between them. DNA for the CDR3: TGTGCCAGCAGCCAAGAACTGAACACTGAAGCTTTCTTT. Its translation: CASSQELNTEAFF.

In its sample, this clone was seen a few times. CDR3 amino acids: CASGDSGWNTIYF. Here the CDR3 DNA reads TGCGCCAGCGGGGACAGCGGATGGAACACCATATATTTT. V is TRBV4-1 and J is TRBJ1-3, with TRBD1 matching over 7 bases. The CDR3 runs 13 residues. The V gene's germline CDR1 is MGHRA and CDR2 YSYEKL. Trimming took 8 bases from V and 7 from J; bases not matched to a gene: 8.

The rearrangement joins TRBV7-3 to TRBJ1-2; 7 bases are a match to TRBD1. Germline CDR1 reads SGHTA; CDR2 reads FQGTGA. The V segment lost 5 bases and the J segment 3 bases; nucleotides outside the gene matches: 9. The CDR3 covers 15 residues. CDR3 sequence: CASSVRRGLYYGYTF. The CDR3 coding sequence is TGTGCCAGCAGCGTCCGCAGGGGGTTGTACTATGGCTACACCTTC.

This chain joins TRBV5-6 and TRBJ2-2; D is ambiguous. This CDR3 spans 13 amino acids. Deletions cut 6 bases from V and 3 bases from J, with 9 bases between. Germline V gene sequence: CDR1 SGHDT, CDR2 YYEEEE. As DNA, the CDR3 is TGTGCCAGCATCCTCACAGACACCGGGGAGCTGTTTTTT. Translating it yields CASILTDTGELFF.

The chain has TRBV15 and TRBJ2-3; the D gene is possibly TRBD1 (6 bases). Trimming pared 5 bases from V and 5 bases from J, leaving 11 bases between. The CDR3 spans 13 residues. The germline gives CDR1 LNHNV, CDR2 YYDKDF (reference sequence). CDR3: CATSGDTLDTQYF. As DNA, the CDR3 is TGTGCCACCAGCGGGGACACTTTAGATACGCAGTATTTT.

The rearrangement links TRBV9 to TRBJ1-2, with D maybe TRBD1 (6 bases). Trimming stripped 3 bases from V and 7 bases from J, with 16 bases between. The germline V gene encodes CDR1 SGDLS and CDR2 YYNGEE. The CDR3 is 14 residues long. The CDR3 reads CASSALGARSGYTF. The CDR3 DNA sequence: TGTGCCAGCAGCGCTTTGGGGGCTCGAAGTGGCTACACCTTC.

This clone was seen a few times. The CDR3 here is CASSLWGFEEQYF. DNA of the CDR3: TGTGCCAGCAGCTTGTGGGGTTTCGAGGAGCAGTACTTC. The chain has TRBV5-4 and TRBJ2-7, with D unresolved. Trimming took off 1 base at V and 7 bases at J, with 12 bases between the two ends. This CDR3 comprises 13 residues. The germline CDR1 and CDR2 sequences are SGHNT and YYREEE (reference sequence).

This sequence joins TRBV7-3 and TRBJ1-1; D perhaps matches TRBD1 (6 bases). The CDR3 runs to 15 residues. The germline gives CDR1 SGHTA, CDR2 FQGTGA. V lost 2 bases and J 0 bases, leaving 10 bases between the germline ends. The CDR3 nucleotides read TGTGCCAGCAGCTTATTAGGGGGAATGAACACTGAAGCTTTCTTT. This gives the protein CASSLLGGMNTEAFF.

For the CDR3, the DNA is TGCGCCAGCAGCTTGTTAGGGACAGGGGCTCACAATGAGCAGTTCTTC. Protein: CASSLLGTGAHNEQFF. V is TRBV5-1 and J is TRBJ2-1; 10 positions match TRBD1. CDR1 SGHRS and CDR2 YFSETQ come from the germline V gene. Trimming at V came to 1 base and at J to 5 bases, leaving 6 bases not matched to a gene. The CDR3 loop spans 16 amino acids.

The chain combines TRBV5-6 with TRBJ2-2; possibly TRBD2 for D (6 bases). Germline CDR1 SGHDT, CDR2 YYEEEE. V lost 2 bases and J lost 6, with 11 bases in between. The CDR3 sequence is 14 residues long. DNA of the CDR3: TGTGCCAGCAGCTTTGCGGGGTGGCCCGGGGAGCTGTTTTTT. Translated, it gives CASSFAGWPGELFF.

In nucleotides, the CDR3 is TGCAGCGTTGACCTTGGCAGCTACAATGAGCAGTTCTTC. Its translation is CSVDLGSYNEQFF. The V call is TRBV29-1, the J call TRBJ2-1; no clear D. Trimming shortened V by 3 bases and J by 3 bases, and 9 bases separated the two germline ends. The germline V gene encodes CDR1 SQVTM and CDR2 ANQGSEA. The CDR3 sequence is 13 residues long.